The rows below give T cell receptor beta chains drawn from one sample of a study of regulatory T cells in long-lasting Graves disease. TCRdb reprocessed the multiplex PCR reads via MiXCR and lists one record per CDR3 protein. The sample carries some 420,000 distinct CDR3 sequences, approximately 23% recorded once. Here the sequenced sample was peripheral blood mononuclear cells (PBMCs), taken when the disease was refractory, from a patient treated with antithyroid drugs. These receptors were collected from a female donor with Graves disease. CDR3s include the opening cysteine and the closing phenylalanine or tryptophan. D genes are given only for firm matches. Clone sizes are given selectively: once, few, many, or a class where the clone is expanded.

>14|few|TRBJ2-2|TRBV4-1|NA
TGCGCCAGCAGCCAAGAGGGGGTCCTCGGGGAGCTGTTTTTT
CASSQEGVLGELFF
>15|few|TRBJ2-7|TRBV27|TRBD1
TGTGCCAGCAGTAAAACAGGGGGGAGAACCTACGAGCAGTACTTC
CASSKTGGRTYEQYF
>13|few|TRBJ2-7|TRBV6-1|NA
TGTGCCAGCAGACCGCTCGGCTCAAGGGAGCAGTACTTC
CASRPLGSREQYF
>17|NA|TRBJ2-1|TRBV7-6|NA
TGTGCCAGCAGCTCACTGGGGGGTGGGAGGAGGGACAATGAGCAGTTCTTC
CASSSLGGGRRDNEQFF
>15|many|TRBJ1-5|TRBV27|NA
TGTGCCAGCTCGGTAACGTACAATAGCAATCAGCCCCAGCATTTT
CASSVTYNSNQPQHF
>16|few|TRBJ1-5|TRBV2|NA
TGTGCCAGCAGTGAATGGACAGCTGATAGCAATCAGCCCCAGCATTTT
CASSEWTADSNQPQHF
>13|many|TRBJ1-5|TRBV10-3|TRBD1
TGTGCCATCTCGGACAGGCCGTATCAGCCCCAGCATTTT
CAISDRPYQPQHF
>15|few|TRBJ2-2|TRBV28|NA
TGTGCCAGCAGGAGAACAGGTTCTGGCACCAGGGAGCTGTTTTTT
CASRRTGSGTRELFF
>18|NA|TRBJ1-1|TRBV15|TRBD1
TGTGCCACCAGCAGATCGAGACAGGGGGCCCTCTTGAACACTGAAGCTTTCTTT
CATSRSRQGALLNTEAFF
>14|many|TRBJ2-7|TRBV3-1|NA
TGTGCCAGCAGCCGCTCCCGGGGAGCTTACGAGCAGTACTTC
CASSRSRGAYEQYF
>16|NA|TRBJ1-2|TRBV4-3|NA
TGCGCCAGCAGCCAAGAATTGAACAGGGATAACTATGGCTACACCTTC
CASSQELNRDNYGYTF
>13|many|TRBJ2-7|TRBV11-3|NA
TGTGCCAGCAGCGTACCAGGGTCCGGCGAGCAGTACTTC
CASSVPGSGEQYF
>13|NA|TRBJ1-6|TRBV30|TRBD1
TGTGCCTGCAGTGACAGGGGGAGATCACCCCTCCACTTT
CACSDRGRSPLHF
>13|few|TRBJ1-2|TRBV28|NA
TGTGCCAGCAAGGAACAGAATAACTATGGCTGCACCTTC
CASKEQNNYGCTF
>14|many|TRBJ2-7|TRBV6-9|TRBD1
TGTGCCAGCAGTTCCCCGGGACAGCACTACGAGCAGTACTTC
CASSSPGQHYEQYF
>17|NA|TRBJ2-7|TRBV12-3/TRBV12-4|TRBD2
TGTGCCAGCAGTTTAACTCTAGGGAGCGGGGGGAGGCACGAGCAGTACTTC
CASSLTLGSGGRHEQYF
>15|NA|TRBJ2-2|TRBV20-1|TRBD2
TGCAGTGCTAGGCCGGGACTAGAGGTTACCGGGGAGCTGTTTTTT
CSARPGLEVTGELFF
>15|NA|TRBJ1-1|TRBV4-3|NA
TGCGCCAGCAGCCAAGTCCTCGACCCTTCCCCTGAAGCTTTCTTT
CASSQVLDPSPEAFF
>12|few|TRBJ2-3|TRBV28|NA
TGTGCCAGCAGTTTACAGACAGATACGCAGTATTTT
CASSLQTDTQYF
>14|once|TRBJ2-3|TRBV27|NA
TGTGCCAGCAGTTTCTTGGGAGCAGCGGATACGCAGTATTTT
CASSFLGAADTQYF
>13|many|TRBJ1-4|TRBV6-1|NA
TGTGCCTGCTCAGCCAGGGTACTCGGAAAACTGTTTTTT
CACSARVLGKLFF
>12|many|TRBJ2-2|TRBV2|NA
TGTGCCAGCGGCGGTTTGACCGGGGAGCTGTTTTTT
CASGGLTGELFF
>14|NA|TRBJ2-3|TRBV2|TRBD1
TGTGCCAGCCTAGCCGGGACAGGGGAAGGGACGCAGTATTTT
CASLAGTGEGTQYF
>12|NA|TRBJ2-1|TRBV27|NA
TGCGCCAGCAGCTTTCAGGGGAATGAGCAGTTCTTC
CASSFQGNEQFF
>16|NA|TRBJ2-6|TRBV28|NA
TGTGCCAGCAGTCCTCCTATTTACTCTGGGGCCAACGTCCTGACTTTC
CASSPPIYSGANVLTF
>14|few|TRBJ2-2|TRBV12-5|NA
TGTGCTAGTGCCCCCTCTTCAAACACCGGGGAGCTGTTTTTT
CASAPSSNTGELFF
>11|NA|TRBJ1-1|TRBV12-3/TRBV12-4|NA
TGTGCCACCACGGGGGGCACTGAAGCTTTCTTT
CATTGGTEAFF
>14|many|TRBJ1-2|TRBV6-1|NA
TGTGCCAGCAGTGAAGAAGTTAAATCATTAGGCTACACCTTC
CASSEEVKSLGYTF
>14|NA|TRBJ2-7|TRBV13|NA
TGTGCCAGCAGGATCTCCTTGGGGAAACACGAGCAGTACTTC
CASRISLGKHEQYF
>16|few|TRBJ2-1|TRBV25-1|NA
TGTGCCAGCAGTGAATATGAGGAAAGAACCTACAATGAGCAGTTCTTC
CASSEYEERTYNEQFF
>14|many|TRBJ1-5|TRBV28|TRBD1
TGTGCCAGCAGGACCTCGGGACAGATTCAGCCCCAGCATTTT
CASRTSGQIQPQHF
>14|many|TRBJ1-6|TRBV28|NA
TGTGCCAGCAGTCCTGACAGGTTGAATTCACCCCTCCACTTT
CASSPDRLNSPLHF
>17|once|TRBJ1-3|TRBV15|NA
TGTGCCACCAGCAGAATGGACTCAACTCACTCTGGAAACACCATATATTTT
CATSRMDSTHSGNTIYF
>13|NA|TRBJ2-1|TRBV27|NA
TGTGCCAGCAGTGCGGGGGCCCTAGGGGAGCAGTTCTTC
CASSAGALGEQFF
>9|few|TRBJ1-5|TRBV29-1|NA
TGCAGCTGTTCTAAAGGATGGCATTTT
CSCSKGWHF
>17|NA|TRBJ1-6|TRBV28|NA
TGTGCCAGCAGTCCACCCCCCTGGGGGGAATATAATTCACCCCTCCACTTT
CASSPPPWGEYNSPLHF
>17|many|TRBJ2-3|TRBV7-2|NA
TGTGCCAGCAGCTCGATCCAGCGTATTACATTCACAGATACGCAGTATTTT
CASSSIQRITFTDTQYF
>15|many|TRBJ1-1|TRBV7-2|NA
TGTGCCAGCAGCTCTTCAGTGATTATGAACACTGAAGCTTTCTTT
CASSSSVIMNTEAFF
>13|many|TRBJ2-7|TRBV29-1|NA
TGCAGCGTTAGCCAGGGTGAGACCTACGAGCAGTACTTC
CSVSQGETYEQYF
>14|few|TRBJ2-7|TRBV11-3|NA
TGTGCCAGCAGCTTAGGGACTACCAGGTACGAGCAGTACTTC
CASSLGTTRYEQYF
>14|many|TRBJ2-7|TRBV6-1|TRBD2
TGTGCCACCCAGACTAGCGGGAGAACCTACGAGCAGTACTTC
CATQTSGRTYEQYF
>14|NA|TRBJ2-4|TRBV12-3/TRBV12-4|NA
TGTGCCAGCAGTTTGGCACAGAATGAAAACATTCAGTACTTC
CASSLAQNENIQYF
>15|few|TRBJ2-1|TRBV4-1|NA
TGCGCCAGCAGGCCTTCCGCGGATTTGTACAATGAGCAGTTCTTC
CASRPSADLYNEQFF
>12|many|TRBJ1-1|TRBV10-3|NA
TGTGCCATTCGGACACTGAACACTGAAGCTTTCTTT
CAIRTLNTEAFF
>14|NA|TRBJ2-4|TRBV20-1|NA
TGCAGTGCTCCCCAACCTGGGGCCAAAAACATTCAGTACTTC
CSAPQPGAKNIQYF
>14|few|TRBJ2-2|TRBV5-4|TRBD2
TGTGCCAGCAGCGCTAGCGGGAGCACCGGGGAGCTGTTTTTT
CASSASGSTGELFF
>17|NA|TRBJ2-2|TRBV20-1|NA
TGCAGTGCTAGTGGTGGACGCGGGACAGCGAACACCGGGGAGCTGTTTTTT
CSASGGRGTANTGELFF
>15|NA|TRBJ2-3|TRBV20-1|NA
TGCAGTGCCGTAGGAGGGGCTAGAGGCACAGATACGCAGTATTTT
CSAVGGARGTDTQYF
>12|many|TRBJ2-7|TRBV6-1|TRBD1
TGTGCTAGCGGGGACAGGGGCTACGAGCAGTACTTC
CASGDRGYEQYF
>14|many|TRBJ2-7|TRBV20-1|NA
TGCAGTGTTTGGGCTGGCGGGAGAGGGGGCGAGCAGTACTTC
CSVWAGGRGGEQYF
>13|NA|TRBJ2-7|TRBV12-3/TRBV12-4|TRBD1
TGTGCCAGCGGTCCGGGACAGGGAGAAGAGCAGTACTTC
CASGPGQGEEQYF
>18|many|TRBJ2-7|TRBV12-3/TRBV12-4|NA
TGTGCCAGCAGTGGATCACCTTGGGGGGGCGCCCCGTCCTACGAGCAGTACTTC
CASSGSPWGGAPSYEQYF
>15|many|TRBJ2-7|TRBV6-5|NA
TGTGCCAGCAGTTACTCGATGGGGGCGCGAGGCGAGCAGTACTTC
CASSYSMGARGEQYF
>13|many|TRBJ1-2|TRBV3-1|NA
TGTGCCAGCAGCCAAGAAAGGGTCTATGGCTACACCTTC
CASSQERVYGYTF
>17|NA|TRBJ1-4|TRBV6-1|TRBD1
TGTGCCAGCAGTCCAGGGGGCCACCGAGCAAGCGATGAAAAACTGTTTTTT
CASSPGGHRASDEKLFF
>14|NA|TRBJ1-2|TRBV20-1|NA
TGCAGTGCCATACGATCTGGGGTTTCCTATGGCTACACCTTC
CSAIRSGVSYGYTF
>15|many|TRBJ2-2|TRBV28|NA
TGTGCCAGCAGCAACCGGGACTTGAACACCGGGGAGCTGTTTTTT
CASSNRDLNTGELFF
>16|few|TRBJ2-2|TRBV6-1|NA
TGTGCCAGCAGTCCCTCCGACTATACGAACACCGGGGAGCTGTTTTTT
CASSPSDYTNTGELFF
>17|NA|TRBJ1-5|TRBV28|NA
TGTGCCAGCAGTTTAGCAGACAGGAGAAATAGCAATCAGCCCCAGCATTTT
CASSLADRRNSNQPQHF
>14|many|TRBJ2-7|TRBV12-3/TRBV12-4|NA
TGTGCCAGCAGTTACGTCCGGGACTCCTACGAGCAGTACTTC
CASSYVRDSYEQYF